The 21 T cell receptor beta chains below all came from one sample that was sequenced in a study of OX40 agonist ivuxolimab in advanced cancers. Sequenced by immunoSEQ multiplex PCR; TCRdb stores in-frame clones only, minus some. The repertoire holds more than 15,000 clones, with approximately 86% as singletons. Sequencing used CD4+ or CD8+ T cells sorted from blood, obtained in a trial of the OX40 agonist ivuxolimab. These receptors all come from an adult with an advanced solid tumor such as melanoma, head and neck, liver or kidney cancer.

The CDR3 region has the DNA TGTGCCAGCAGCCCACATAGCGGGGGTGGCTACGAGCAGTACTTC. The encoded protein is CASSPHSGGGYEQYF. The chain combines TRBV7-9 with TRBJ2-7; the match to TRBD2 covers 9 bases. This CDR3 comprises 15 residues. CDR1 and CDR2 from the germline V gene are SEHNR and FQNEAQ (reference sequence). V lost 5 bases to trimming and J lost 3 bases; unmatched junction nucleotides: 8.

The V and J genes are TRBV6-5 and TRBJ2-7; 8 nucleotides align to TRBD1. The J segment lost 4 bases and the V segment lost 6 bases, leaving 11 bases of the junction unmatched. This CDR3 is built from 15 residues. Germline V gene lookup returns CDR1 MNHEY and CDR2 SVGAGI. In DNA form, the CDR3 reads TGTGCCAGCAGCCCGCCCGGACAGGGAAGTTACGAGCAGTACTTC. Protein: CASSPPGQGSYEQYF.

V usage is TRBV5-1 and J usage is TRBJ1-2; no firm D call. Germline CDR1 is SGHRS and CDR2 is YFSETQ. Trimming stripped 0 bases from V and 3 bases from J, with 9 bases between. The CDR3 runs 14 residues. The CDR3 sequence is CASSLAEGYYGYTF. The CDR3 DNA follows: TGCGCCAGCAGCTTGGCCGAGGGCTACTATGGCTACACCTTC.

The chain joins TRBV5-1 to TRBJ2-2; D is possibly TRBD1 (6 bases). The CDR3 totals 13 residues. V shed 4 bases and J shed 8 bases, with 12 bases lying between them. CDR1 and CDR2 from the germline V gene are SGHRS and YFSETQ. CDR3 sequence (DNA): TGCGCCAGCAGCGATACAGGGTTGGGGGAGCTGTTTTTT. Its protein is CASSDTGLGELFF.

J is TRBJ2-1 and V is TRBV19; a weak D match, TRBD2 (6 bases). The germline CDR1 and CDR2 sequences are LNHDA and SQIVND (reference sequence). V dropped 3 bases and J dropped 5 bases, with 20 bases sitting between them. The CDR3 is 17 residues long. The CDR3 DNA is TGTGCCAGTAGTATGCACACGTCGGGGGTGGGTAACAATGAGCAGTTCTTC. Protein sequence: CASSMHTSGVGNNEQFF. Combining the CDR3 with reference TRBV19 and TRBJ2-1 gives the whole variable domain DGGITQSPKYLFRKEGQNVTLSCEQNLNHDAMYWYRQDPGQGLRLIYYSQIVNDFQKGDIAEGYSVSREKKESFPLTVTSAQKNPTAFYLCASSMHTSGVGNNEQFFGPGTRLTVL.

This chain connects TRBV2 to TRBJ2-1; 7 bases map to TRBD2. V was pared by 6 bases and J by 3 bases, with 5 bases of the junction left unmatched. In germline, CDR1 is SNHLY, CDR2 FYNNEI. The CDR3 contains 14 residues. As DNA, the CDR3 is TGTGCCAGCAGGGTGACTAGCAGCTACAATGAGCAGTTCTTC. Amino acids: CASRVTSSYNEQFF. Combining the CDR3 with reference TRBV2 and TRBJ2-1 gives the whole variable domain EPEVTQTPSHQVTQMGQEVILRCVPISNHLYFYWYRQILGQKVEFLVSFYNNEISEKSEIFDDQFSVERPDGSNFTLKIRSTKLEDSAMYFCASRVTSSYNEQFFGPGTRLTVL.

The V gene is TRBV5-4, the J gene TRBJ2-5; possibly TRBD1 or TRBD2 for D (5 bases each). The V gene lost 3 bases and the J gene lost 1 base, with 7 bases spanning the gap. This CDR3 has 13 residues. Germline values: CDR1 SGHNT, CDR2 YYREEE (reference sequence). The CDR3 DNA reads as TGTGCCAGCAGCTCGGGGCCCCAAGAGACCCAGTACTTC. Its translation: CASSSGPQETQYF.

This clone has just one count. The V call is TRBV6-1, the J call TRBJ1-5; the D gene is possibly TRBD1 (5 bases). Germline CDR1 reads MNHNS; CDR2 reads SASEGT. The V end lost 0 bases, the J end lost 4 bases, and 10 bases lay between the germline ends. The CDR3 contains 15 residues. This chain's CDR3 is CASSEAGGVNQPQHF. The CDR3 nucleotides are TGTGCCAGCAGTGAAGCCGGGGGAGTGAATCAGCCCCAGCATTTT.

This clone was seen a single time. The V call is TRBV6-6, the J call TRBJ2-5, with 7 bases fitting TRBD1. V trimming: 8 bases; J trimming: 5 bases; junction bases outside the gene matches: 17. The length of the CDR3 is 16 residues. CDR1 and CDR2 (germline): MNHNY, SVGAGI (reference sequence). CDR3 amino acids: CASRPRIGGEIETQYF. The CDR3 DNA sequence: TGTGCCAGCCGCCCGAGGATAGGGGGCGAGATCGAGACCCAGTACTTC.

The chain carries TRBV29-1 and TRBJ1-1, with TRBD1 matching 7 bases. The CDR3 spans 14 residues. J lost 10 bases, V lost 3 bases, and 14 bases had no gene match. Germline CDR1 SQVTM, CDR2 ANQGSEA. CDR3 sequence (DNA): TGCAGCGTTGACAGGGAGGACAGGCGGGGACGAGCTTTCTTT. Encoded protein: CSVDREDRRGRAFF.

The chain couples TRBV7-8 to TRBJ2-2; D gene ambiguous. The CDR3 runs 13 residues. V gave up 1 base and J gave up 7 bases, with 7 bases separating them. CDR1 and CDR2 (germline): SGHVS, FQNEAQ. The CDR3 region has the DNA TGTGCCAGCAGCTTAGGGCCCTTCGGGGAGCTGTTTTTT. Translated, it gives CASSLGPFGELFF.

The chain joins TRBV11-1 to TRBJ2-1; TRBD2 agrees at 8 bases. V shed 8 bases and J 5 bases; nucleotides not matched to a gene: 8. The CDR3 length is 14 residues. Per germline, CDR1 SGHAT and CDR2 FQDESV (reference sequence). CDR3 DNA sequence: TGTGCCAGCGGGAAGGGACTAGTTAACAATGAGCAGTTCTTC. Its translation: CASGKGLVNNEQFF.

J is TRBJ1-2 and V is TRBV5-4; D remains unclear. Germline-derived CDR1 and CDR2 are SGHNT and YYREEE (reference sequence). The CDR3 is 14 residues long. The V end lost 2 bases, the J end lost 4 bases, and 12 bases lay between the germline ends. The CDR3 region is CASSFPTGIYGYTF. The CDR3 nucleotides read TGTGCCAGCAGCTTTCCCACGGGGATCTATGGCTACACCTTC.

This chain joins TRBV5-4 and TRBJ2-1, with TRBD1 as a possible D gene (6 bases). CDR1 and CDR2 from the germline V gene are SGHNT and YYREEE (reference sequence). CDR3 size: 15 residues. Trimming shortened V by 0 bases and J by 1 base, and 8 bases separated the two germline ends. Written as DNA, the CDR3 is TGTGCCAGCAGCTTGGGGCAGGGGTCCTACAATGAGCAGTTCTTC. As protein: CASSLGQGSYNEQFF.

V is TRBV10-3 and J is TRBJ1-2; weak D call: TRBD1 (6 bases). CDR1 and CDR2 from the germline V gene are ENHRY and SYGVKD. CDR3 size: 16 residues. V dropped 3 bases and J dropped 1 base, with 15 bases sitting between them. Written as DNA, the CDR3 is TGTGCCATCAGTGACGGACAGAACGCTGGTAACTATGGCTACACCTTC. Translated: CAISDGQNAGNYGYTF.

CDR3 protein: CASSGQQINYGYTF. In DNA form, the CDR3 reads TGTGCCAGCAGCGGACAGCAAATTAACTATGGCTACACCTTC. The chain recombines TRBV7-9 with TRBJ1-2, with TRBD1 as a possible D gene (6 bases). Germline V CDR1 and CDR2: SEHNR, FQNEAQ (reference sequence). The CDR3 is 14 amino acids. Trimming took 5 bases from V and 1 from J, leaving 11 bases between them.

This chain joins TRBV9 and TRBJ2-3; D ambiguous. Germline CDR1 SGDLS, CDR2 YYNGEE. The CDR3 covers 12 residues. V lost 5 bases and J 3 bases, leaving 7 bases between the germline ends. The chain's CDR3 is CASRGRTDTQYF. CDR3 coding DNA: TGTGCCAGCAGGGGAAGGACAGATACGCAGTATTTT.

The rearrangement links TRBV10-1 to TRBJ2-3, with D unresolved. The CDR3 is 13 residues long. Germline CDR1 is WNHNN and CDR2 is SYGVQD (reference sequence). Trimming removed 4 bases from V and 2 bases from J, with 7 bases in between. The DNA for the CDR3 is TGCGCCAGCAGTGCGGTTCCCACAGATACGCAGTATTTT. Translation: CASSAVPTDTQYF.

The V gene is TRBV5-8, the J gene TRBJ2-2, with unresolved D. V gave up 4 bases and J gave up 4 bases, with 14 bases separating them. The CDR3 length is 15 residues. The germline CDR1 and CDR2 sequences are SGHTS and YDEGEE. CDR3 nucleotides: TGTGCCAGCAGCCCCCCCCCAGGCACCACCGGGGAGCTGTTTTTT. The encoded protein is CASSPPPGTTGELFF.

V usage is TRBV9 and J usage is TRBJ1-6; D gene uncertain. This CDR3 comprises 13 residues. Trimming stripped 0 bases from V and 10 bases from J, with 8 bases between. The germline CDR1 and CDR2 sequences are SGDLS and YYNGEE. DNA for the CDR3: TGTGCCAGCAGCGTAGACGTTTTGTCACCCCTCCACTTT. Its translation is CASSVDVLSPLHF.

The chain links TRBV19 to TRBJ1-4; D perhaps matches TRBD1 (6 bases). Germline-derived CDR1 and CDR2 are LNHDA and SQIVND (reference sequence). V lost 3 bases and J 4 bases, leaving 9 bases between the germline ends. The CDR3 length is 14 residues. The CDR3 loop reads CASSIGGGNEKLFF. CDR3 DNA sequence: TGTGCCAGTAGTATTGGGGGCGGTAATGAAAAACTGTTTTTT. Using reference TRBV19 and TRBJ1-4 for the parts outside the CDR3, the full variable domain is DGGITQSPKYLFRKEGQNVTLSCEQNLNHDAMYWYRQDPGQGLRLIYYSQIVNDFQKGDIAEGYSVSREKKESFPLTVTSAQKNPTAFYLCASSIGGGNEKLFFGSGTQLSVL.